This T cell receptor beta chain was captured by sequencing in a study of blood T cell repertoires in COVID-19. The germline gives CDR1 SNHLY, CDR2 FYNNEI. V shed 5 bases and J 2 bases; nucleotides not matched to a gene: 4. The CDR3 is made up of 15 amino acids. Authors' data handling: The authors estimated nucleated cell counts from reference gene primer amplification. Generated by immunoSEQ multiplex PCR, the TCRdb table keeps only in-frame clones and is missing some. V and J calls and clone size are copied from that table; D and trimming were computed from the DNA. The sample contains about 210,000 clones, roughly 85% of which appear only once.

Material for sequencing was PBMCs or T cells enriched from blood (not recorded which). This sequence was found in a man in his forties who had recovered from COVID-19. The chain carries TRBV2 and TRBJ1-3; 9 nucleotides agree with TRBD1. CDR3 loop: CASSRDRVPGNTIYF. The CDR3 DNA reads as TGTGCCAGCAGTAGGGACAGGGTTCCTGGAAACACCATATATTTT.